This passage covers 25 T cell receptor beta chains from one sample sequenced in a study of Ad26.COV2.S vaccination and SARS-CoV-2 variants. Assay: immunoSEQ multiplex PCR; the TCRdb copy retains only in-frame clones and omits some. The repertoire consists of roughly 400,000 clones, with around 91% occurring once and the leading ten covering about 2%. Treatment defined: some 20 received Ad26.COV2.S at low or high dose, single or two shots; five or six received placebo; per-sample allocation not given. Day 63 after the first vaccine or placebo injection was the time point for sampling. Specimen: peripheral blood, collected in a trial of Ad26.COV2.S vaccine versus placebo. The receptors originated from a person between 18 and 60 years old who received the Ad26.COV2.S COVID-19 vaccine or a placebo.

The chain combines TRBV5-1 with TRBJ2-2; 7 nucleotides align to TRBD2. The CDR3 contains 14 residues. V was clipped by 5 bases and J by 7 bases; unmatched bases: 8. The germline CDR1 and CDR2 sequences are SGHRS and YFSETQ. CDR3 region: CASRGTTKSGELFF. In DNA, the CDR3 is TGCGCCAGCAGAGGGACTACCAAAAGCGGGGAGCTGTTTTTT. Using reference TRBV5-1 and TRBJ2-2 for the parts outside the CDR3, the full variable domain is KAGVTQTPRYLIKTRGQQVTLSCSPISGHRSVSWYQQTPGQGLQFLFEYFSETQRNKGNFPGRFSGRQFSNSRSEMNVSTLELGDSALYLCASRGTTKSGELFFGEGSRLTVL.

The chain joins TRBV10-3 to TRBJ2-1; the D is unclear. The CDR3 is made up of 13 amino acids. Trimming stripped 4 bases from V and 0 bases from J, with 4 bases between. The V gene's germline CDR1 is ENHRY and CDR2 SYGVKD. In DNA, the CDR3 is TGTGCCATCAGTGGCATCTCCTACAATGAGCAGTTCTTC. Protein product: CAISGISYNEQFF.

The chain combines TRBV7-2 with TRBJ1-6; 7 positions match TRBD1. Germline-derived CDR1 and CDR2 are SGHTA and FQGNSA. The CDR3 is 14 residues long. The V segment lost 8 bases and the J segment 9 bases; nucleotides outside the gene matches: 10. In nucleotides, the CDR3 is TGTGCCAGCGTCCCCACCGCAGGGGGTTCACCCCTCCACTTT. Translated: CASVPTAGGSPLHF.

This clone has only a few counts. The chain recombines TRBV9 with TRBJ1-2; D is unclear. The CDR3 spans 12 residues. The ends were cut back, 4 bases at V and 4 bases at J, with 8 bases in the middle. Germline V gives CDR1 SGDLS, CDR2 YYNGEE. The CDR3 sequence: CASSPLPYGYTF. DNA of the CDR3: TGTGCCAGCAGCCCTCTCCCCTATGGCTACACCTTC.

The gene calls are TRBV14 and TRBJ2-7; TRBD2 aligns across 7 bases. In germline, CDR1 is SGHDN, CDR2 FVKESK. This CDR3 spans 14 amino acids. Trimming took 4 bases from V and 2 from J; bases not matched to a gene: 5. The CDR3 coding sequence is TGTGCCAGCAGCCGGGGGGGAAGGGCCTACGAGCAGTACTTC. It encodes CASSRGGRAYEQYF.

CDR3 amino acids: CASSDLGTSGKETQYF. CDR3 DNA: TGCGCCAGCAGTGACCTAGGGACTAGCGGGAAAGAGACCCAGTACTTC. This chain connects TRBV10-2 to TRBJ2-5, with 13 positions matching TRBD2. J lost 3 bases, V lost 3 bases, and 4 bases had no gene match. Germline assignment: CDR1 WSHSY and CDR2 SAAADI. This CDR3 is built from 16 residues.

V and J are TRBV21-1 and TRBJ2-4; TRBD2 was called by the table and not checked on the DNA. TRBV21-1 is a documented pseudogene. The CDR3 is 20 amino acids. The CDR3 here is CASSKALSGEIPAAKNIQYF. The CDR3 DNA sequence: TGTGCCAGCAGCAAAGCGCTGAGCGGGGAGATACCCGCCGCCAAAAACATTCAGTACTTC.

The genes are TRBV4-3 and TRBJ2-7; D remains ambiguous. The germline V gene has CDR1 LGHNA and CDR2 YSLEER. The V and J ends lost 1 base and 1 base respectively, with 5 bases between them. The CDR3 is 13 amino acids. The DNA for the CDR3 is TGCGCCAGCAGCCAAGGGAGTTCCTACGAGCAGTACTTC. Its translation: CASSQGSSYEQYF.

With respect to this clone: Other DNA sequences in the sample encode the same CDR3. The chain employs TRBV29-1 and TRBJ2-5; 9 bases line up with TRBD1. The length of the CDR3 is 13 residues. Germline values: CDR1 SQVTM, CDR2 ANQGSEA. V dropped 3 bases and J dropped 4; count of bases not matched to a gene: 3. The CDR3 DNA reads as TGCAGCGTTGATAGGGGACAGGGAGAGACCCAGTACTTC. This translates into CSVDRGQGETQYF.

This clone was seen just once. In nucleotides, the CDR3 is TGTGCCAGCAGTTTCCCCCGGGGACAGGGCCGTAGATACGAGCAGTACTTC. Its protein product is CASSFPRGQGRRYEQYF. The genes are TRBV28 and TRBJ2-7, with TRBD1 matching over 9 bases. Germline trimming cut 3 bases from V and 4 bases from J; bases unmatched to any gene: 13. Germline-derived CDR1 and CDR2 are MDHEN and SYDVKM. CDR3 length: 17 amino acids.

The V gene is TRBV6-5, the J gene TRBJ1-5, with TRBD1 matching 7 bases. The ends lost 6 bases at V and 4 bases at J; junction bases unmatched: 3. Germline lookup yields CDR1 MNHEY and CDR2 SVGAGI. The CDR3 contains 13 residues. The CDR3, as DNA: TGTGCCAGCAGGGGACAGTTGAATCAGCCCCAGCATTTT. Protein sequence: CASRGQLNQPQHF.

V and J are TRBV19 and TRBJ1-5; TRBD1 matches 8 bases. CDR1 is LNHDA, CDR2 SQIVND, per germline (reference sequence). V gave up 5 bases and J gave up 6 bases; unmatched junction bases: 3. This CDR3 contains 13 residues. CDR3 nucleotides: TGTGCCAGTAGTTCAACAGGGGGTCAGCCCCAGCATTTT. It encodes CASSSTGGQPQHF.

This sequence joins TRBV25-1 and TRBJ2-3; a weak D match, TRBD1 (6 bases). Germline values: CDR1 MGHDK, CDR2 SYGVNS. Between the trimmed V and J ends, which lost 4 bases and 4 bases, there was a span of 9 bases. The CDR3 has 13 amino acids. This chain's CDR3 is CASSVRTADTQYF. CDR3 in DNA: TGTGCCAGCAGTGTCCGGACAGCAGATACGCAGTATTTT.

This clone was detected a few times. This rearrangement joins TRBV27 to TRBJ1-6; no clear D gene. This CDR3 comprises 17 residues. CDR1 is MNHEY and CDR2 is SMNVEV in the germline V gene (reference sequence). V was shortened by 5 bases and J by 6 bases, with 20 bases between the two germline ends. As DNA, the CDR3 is TGTGCCAGCAGTCCGCGACGTGGTAGGAACGTTAATTCACCCCTCCACTTT. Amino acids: CASSPRRGRNVNSPLHF.

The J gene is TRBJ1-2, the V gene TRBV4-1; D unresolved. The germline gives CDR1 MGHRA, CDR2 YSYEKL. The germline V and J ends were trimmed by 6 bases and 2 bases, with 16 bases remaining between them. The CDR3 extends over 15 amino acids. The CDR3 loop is CASRSSSGANYGYTF. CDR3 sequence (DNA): TGCGCCAGCAGGTCCTCCTCGGGCGCCAACTATGGCTACACCTTC.

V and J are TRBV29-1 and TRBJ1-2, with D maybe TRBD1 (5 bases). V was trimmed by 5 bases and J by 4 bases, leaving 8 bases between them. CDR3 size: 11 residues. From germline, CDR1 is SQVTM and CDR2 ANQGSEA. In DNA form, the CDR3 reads TGCAGCGTTTCAAGGGGCTATGGCTACACCTTC. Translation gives CSVSRGYGYTF.

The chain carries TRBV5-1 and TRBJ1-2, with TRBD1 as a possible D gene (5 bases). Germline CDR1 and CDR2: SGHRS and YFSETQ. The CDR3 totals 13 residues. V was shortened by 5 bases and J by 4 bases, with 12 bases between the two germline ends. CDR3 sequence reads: CASRRDSSYGYTF. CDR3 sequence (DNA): TGCGCCAGCAGGCGGGACTCCAGCTATGGCTACACCTTC.

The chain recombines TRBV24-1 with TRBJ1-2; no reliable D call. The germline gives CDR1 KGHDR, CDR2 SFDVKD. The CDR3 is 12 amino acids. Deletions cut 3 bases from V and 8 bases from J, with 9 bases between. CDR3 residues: CATSDLNRGYTF. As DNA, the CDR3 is TGTGCCACCAGTGATCTAAATCGCGGCTACACCTTC.

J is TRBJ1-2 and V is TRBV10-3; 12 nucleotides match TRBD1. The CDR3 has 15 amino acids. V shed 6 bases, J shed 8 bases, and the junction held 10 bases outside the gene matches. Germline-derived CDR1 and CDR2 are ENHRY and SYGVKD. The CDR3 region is CAIRKSRDRGQGYTF. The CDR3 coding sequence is TGTGCCATCAGGAAAAGCCGGGACAGGGGGCAAGGCTACACCTTC.

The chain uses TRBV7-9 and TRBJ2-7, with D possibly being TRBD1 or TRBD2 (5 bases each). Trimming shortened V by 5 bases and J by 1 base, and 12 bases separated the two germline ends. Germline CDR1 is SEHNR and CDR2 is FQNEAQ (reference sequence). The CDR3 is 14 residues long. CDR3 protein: CASSEGTVSYEQYF. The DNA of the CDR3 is TGTGCCAGCAGCGAAGGGACGGTATCCTACGAGCAGTACTTC. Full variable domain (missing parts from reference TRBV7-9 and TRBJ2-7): DTGVSQNPRHKITKRGQNVTFRCDPISEHNRLYWYRQTLGQGPEFLTYFQNEAQLEKSRLLSDRFSAERPKGSFSTLEIQRTEQGDSAMYLCASSEGTVSYEQYFGPGTRLTVT.

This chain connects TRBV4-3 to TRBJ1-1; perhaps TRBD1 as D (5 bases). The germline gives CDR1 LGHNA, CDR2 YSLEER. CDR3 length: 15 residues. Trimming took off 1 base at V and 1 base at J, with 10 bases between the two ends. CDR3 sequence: CASSQVLQANTEAFF. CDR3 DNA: TGCGCCAGCAGCCAAGTACTACAGGCGAACACTGAAGCTTTCTTT.

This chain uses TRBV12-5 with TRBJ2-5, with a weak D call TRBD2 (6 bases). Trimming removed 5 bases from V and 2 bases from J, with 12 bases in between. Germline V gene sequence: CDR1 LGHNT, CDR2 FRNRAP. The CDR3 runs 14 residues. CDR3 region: CASGTSAGQETQYF. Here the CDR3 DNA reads TGTGCTAGTGGTACCTCGGCGGGGCAAGAGACCCAGTACTTC.

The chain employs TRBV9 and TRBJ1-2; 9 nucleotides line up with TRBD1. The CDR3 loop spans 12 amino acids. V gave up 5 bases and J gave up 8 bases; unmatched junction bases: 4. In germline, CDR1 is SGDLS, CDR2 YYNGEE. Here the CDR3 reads CASRGTGFGYTF. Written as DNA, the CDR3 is TGTGCCAGCAGAGGGACAGGGTTCGGCTACACCTTC.

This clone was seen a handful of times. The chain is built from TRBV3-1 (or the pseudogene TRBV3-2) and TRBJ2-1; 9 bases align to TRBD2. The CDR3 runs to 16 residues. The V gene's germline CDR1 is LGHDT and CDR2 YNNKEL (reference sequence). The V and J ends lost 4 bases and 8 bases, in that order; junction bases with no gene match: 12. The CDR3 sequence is CASSPREREAVYEQFF. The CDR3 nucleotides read TGTGCCAGCAGCCCTCGTGAGCGGGAGGCCGTATATGAGCAGTTCTTC.

This CDR3 is CASSYRSGTAREQYF. The CDR3 region has the DNA TGTGCCAGCAGTTACCGGTCCGGGACAGCAAGGGAGCAGTACTTC. The chain combines TRBV6-5 with TRBJ2-7; 7 nucleotides agree with TRBD1. The junction had 11 bases not matched to a gene; V was cut back by 2 bases and J by 7 bases. Germline CDR1 MNHEY, CDR2 SVGAGI. The CDR3 totals 15 residues.